A single sample is the source of the 12 T cell receptor beta chains below, sequenced in a study of chemoradiotherapy in HPV16-positive cancers. The method was immunoSEQ multiplex PCR; TCRdb's version includes in-frame clones alone and lacks a portion of them. The top ten clones hold 8.5% to 9.5% of a sample with approximately 800 clones, nearly 90% of them seen once. This specimen was tumor tissue, taken from a patient who underwent chemoradiotherapy. All receptors come from a human donor with HPV-associated anogenital cancer.

The chain carries TRBV5-6 and TRBJ1-5, with D perhaps matching TRBD1 (5 bases). Trimming removed 2 bases from V and 3 bases from J, with 12 bases in between. The CDR3 sequence is 15 residues long. Germline values: CDR1 SGHDT, CDR2 YYEEEE. The chain's CDR3 is CASSLGWGINQPQHF. CDR3 coding DNA: TGTGCCAGCAGCTTAGGGTGGGGGATCAATCAGCCCCAGCATTTT.

The CDR3 protein is CASTDGQRYTF. The CDR3 DNA follows: TGTGCCAGCACGGACGGACAGCGCTACACCTTC. This chain links TRBV6-5 with TRBJ1-2, with a tentative D call TRBD1 (6 bases). This CDR3 comprises 11 residues. V lost 7 bases and J 9 bases, leaving 12 bases between the germline ends. Germline loops: CDR1 MNHEY, CDR2 SVGAGI.

The gene calls are TRBV28 and TRBJ1-2, with D tentatively TRBD1 (6 bases). This CDR3 contains 14 residues. Germline loops: CDR1 MDHEN, CDR2 SYDVKM. Trimming shortened V by 5 bases and J by 8 bases, and 18 bases separated the two germline ends. The CDR3 DNA is TGTGCCAGCAGTCCTTGGGGGGGCCCCGGGGGCTACACCTTC. Encoded protein: CASSPWGGPGGYTF.

This clone was counted only a few times. V is TRBV28 and J is TRBJ1-5; D is uncertain. The CDR3 covers 12 residues. Trimming shortened V by 8 bases and J by 9 bases, and 14 bases separated the two germline ends. CDR1 is MDHEN, CDR2 SYDVKM, per germline. The chain's CDR3 is CASDVRSRPQHF. Written as DNA, the CDR3 is TGTGCCAGCGATGTTCGGTCACGGCCCCAGCATTTT.

The chain has TRBV5-1 and TRBJ1-4; no reliable D call. The CDR3 runs 14 residues. Germline assignment: CDR1 SGHRS and CDR2 YFSETQ. Trimming removed 1 base at V and 4 bases at J, with 8 bases between. The CDR3 protein is CASSLQPSNEKLFF. CDR3 nucleotides: TGCGCCAGCAGCTTGCAGCCTAGTAATGAAAAACTGTTTTTT.

V usage is TRBV5-4 and J usage is TRBJ2-4, with a weak D call TRBD2 (5 bases). The germline CDR1 and CDR2 sequences are SGHNT and YYREEE (reference sequence). The CDR3 extends over 16 amino acids. V dropped 2 bases and J dropped 1 base, with 13 bases sitting between them. The CDR3 sequence: CASSLERVGAKNIQYF. DNA of the CDR3: TGTGCCAGCAGCTTAGAGAGGGTAGGGGCCAAAAACATTCAGTACTTC.

V gene TRBV4-3 combines with J gene TRBJ2-5; no clear D. V was trimmed by 0 bases and J by 5 bases, leaving 16 bases between them. The germline V gene encodes CDR1 LGHNA and CDR2 YSLEER. This CDR3 is 16 amino acids long. CDR3 sequence reads: CASSQDLGEFGETQYF. The CDR3 DNA reads as TGCGCCAGCAGCCAAGACCTGGGCGAGTTTGGGGAGACCCAGTACTTC.

The chain is built from TRBV27 and TRBJ1-1; 9 positions match TRBD1. This CDR3 spans 15 amino acids. The V segment lost 6 bases and the J segment 5 bases; nucleotides outside the gene matches: 10. The germline V gene encodes CDR1 MNHEY and CDR2 SMNVEV (reference sequence). The CDR3 sequence: CASSSNGQGKTEAFF. The CDR3 DNA follows: TGTGCCAGCAGCTCCAACGGACAGGGGAAGACTGAAGCTTTCTTT.

The chain couples TRBV7-2 to TRBJ2-5; TRBD1 matches at 8 bases. Per the germline V gene, CDR1 is SGHTA and CDR2 is FQGNSA. This CDR3 region has 16 residues. J gave up 7 bases and V 0 bases, and 10 bases lay outside the gene matches. In nucleotides, the CDR3 is TGTGCCAGCAGCTTAGCGGGGGGCAGGGGGCGGGTGACCCAGTACTTC. It encodes CASSLAGGRGRVTQYF.

The chain uses TRBV2 and TRBJ1-5; D ambiguous. The CDR3 is made up of 14 amino acids. Between the trimmed V and J ends, which lost 3 bases and 7 bases, there was a span of 13 bases. Germline assignment: CDR1 SNHLY and CDR2 FYNNEI. The CDR3 loop reads CASSDLVMGQPQHF. The CDR3 DNA is TGTGCCAGCAGTGATTTAGTAATGGGCCAGCCCCAGCATTTT.

The chain couples TRBV7-2 to TRBJ2-5; D may be TRBD1 or TRBD2 (5 bases each). Trimming shortened V by 5 bases and J by 2 bases, and 12 bases separated the two germline ends. Germline lookup yields CDR1 SGHTA and CDR2 FQGNSA. There are 14 residues in the CDR3. Here the CDR3 reads CASSRWDVQETQYF. CDR3 bases: TGTGCCAGCAGCCGCTGGGACGTACAAGAGACCCAGTACTTC.

The genes are TRBV7-9 and TRBJ2-7; possibly TRBD2 for D (6 bases). Germline V gene lookup returns CDR1 SEHNR and CDR2 FQNEAQ (reference sequence). V was trimmed by 10 bases and J by 2 bases, leaving 21 bases between them. The length of the CDR3 is 15 residues. CDR3 region: CATCGEEGPTYEQYF. The CDR3 coding sequence is TGTGCCACCTGCGGTGAGGAGGGACCGACCTACGAGCAGTACTTC.